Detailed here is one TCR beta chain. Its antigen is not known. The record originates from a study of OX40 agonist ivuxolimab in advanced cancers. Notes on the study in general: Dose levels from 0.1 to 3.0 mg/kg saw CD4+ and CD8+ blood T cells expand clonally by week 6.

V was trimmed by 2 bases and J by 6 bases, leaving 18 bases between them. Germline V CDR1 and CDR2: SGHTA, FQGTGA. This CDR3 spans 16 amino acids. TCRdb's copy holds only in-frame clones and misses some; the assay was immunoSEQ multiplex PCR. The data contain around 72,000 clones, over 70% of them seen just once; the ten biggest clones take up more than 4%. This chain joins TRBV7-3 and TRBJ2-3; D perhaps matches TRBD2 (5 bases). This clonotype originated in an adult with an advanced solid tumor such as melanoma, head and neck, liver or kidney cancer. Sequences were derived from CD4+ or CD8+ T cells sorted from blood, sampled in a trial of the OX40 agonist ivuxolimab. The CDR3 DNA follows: TGTGCCAGCAGCTTAGGGGATAGCGCCTCGAGCGATACGCAGTATTTT. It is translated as CASSLGDSASSDTQYF.